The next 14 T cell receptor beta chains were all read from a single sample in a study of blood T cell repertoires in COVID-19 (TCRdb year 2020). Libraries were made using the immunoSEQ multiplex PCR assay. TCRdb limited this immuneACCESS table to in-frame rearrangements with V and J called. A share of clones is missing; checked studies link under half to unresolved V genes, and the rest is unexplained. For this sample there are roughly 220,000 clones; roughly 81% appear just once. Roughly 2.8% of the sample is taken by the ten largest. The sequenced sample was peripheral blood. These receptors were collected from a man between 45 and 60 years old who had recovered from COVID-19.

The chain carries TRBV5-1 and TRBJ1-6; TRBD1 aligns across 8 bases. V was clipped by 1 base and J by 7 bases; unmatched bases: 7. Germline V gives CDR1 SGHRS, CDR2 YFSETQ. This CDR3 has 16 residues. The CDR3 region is CASSLRQGAINSPLHF. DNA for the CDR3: TGCGCCAGCAGCTTGAGGCAGGGGGCGATCAATTCACCCCTCCACTTT.

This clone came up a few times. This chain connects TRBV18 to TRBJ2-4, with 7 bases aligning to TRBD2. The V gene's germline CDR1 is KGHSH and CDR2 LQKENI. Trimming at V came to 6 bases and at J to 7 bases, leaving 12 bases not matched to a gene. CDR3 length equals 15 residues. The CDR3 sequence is CASSLVAGDGNIQYF. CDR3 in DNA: TGTGCCAGCTCCCTAGTCGCGGGAGACGGGAACATTCAGTACTTC.

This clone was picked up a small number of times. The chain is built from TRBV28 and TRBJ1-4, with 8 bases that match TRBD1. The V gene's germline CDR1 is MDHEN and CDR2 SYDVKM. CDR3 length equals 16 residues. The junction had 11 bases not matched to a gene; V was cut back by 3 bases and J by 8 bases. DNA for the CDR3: TGTGCCAGCAGTTTTAATAGGGGACAGGTGGGGGAAAAACTGTTTTTT. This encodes CASSFNRGQVGEKLFF.

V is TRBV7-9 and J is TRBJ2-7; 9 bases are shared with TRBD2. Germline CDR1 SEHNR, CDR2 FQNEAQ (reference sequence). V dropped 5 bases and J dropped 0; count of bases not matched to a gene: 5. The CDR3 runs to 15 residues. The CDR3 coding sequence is TGTGCCAGCAGCAGTAGCGGGAGTGTCTCCTACGAGCAGTACTTC. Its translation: CASSSSGSVSYEQYF.

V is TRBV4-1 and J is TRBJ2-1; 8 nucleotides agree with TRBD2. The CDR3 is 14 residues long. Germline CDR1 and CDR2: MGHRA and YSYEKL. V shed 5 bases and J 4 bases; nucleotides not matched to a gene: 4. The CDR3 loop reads CASSNSGSYNEQFF. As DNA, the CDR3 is TGCGCCAGCAGCAACAGCGGGAGTTACAATGAGCAGTTCTTC.

The CDR3 DNA reads as TGTGCCAGCAGTGAAGTGGGCAGGCCTTATGGCTACACCTTC. Amino acid sequence: CASSEVGRPYGYTF. This chain uses TRBV6-1 with TRBJ1-2; D is unresolved. V lost 1 base, J lost 5 bases, and 11 bases lay in between. The CDR3 has 14 residues. Germline V CDR1 and CDR2: MNHNS, SASEGT.

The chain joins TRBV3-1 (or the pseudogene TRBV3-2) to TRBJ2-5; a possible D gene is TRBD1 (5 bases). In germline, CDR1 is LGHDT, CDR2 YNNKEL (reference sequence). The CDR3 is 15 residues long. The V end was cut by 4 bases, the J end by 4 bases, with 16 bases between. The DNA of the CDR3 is TGTGCCAGCAGCCCAAAGAGGCAGGGCATAGAGACCCAGTACTTC. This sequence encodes CASSPKRQGIETQYF.

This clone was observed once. The CDR3 spells CASSPTADTQYF. CDR3 nucleotide sequence: TGTGCCAGCAGTCCGACTGCAGATACGCAGTATTTT. The chain links TRBV7-9 to TRBJ2-3, with unresolved D. V was clipped by 6 bases and J by 4 bases, with 8 bases between them. The CDR3 covers 12 residues. CDR1 SEHNR and CDR2 FQNEAQ come from the germline V gene (reference sequence).

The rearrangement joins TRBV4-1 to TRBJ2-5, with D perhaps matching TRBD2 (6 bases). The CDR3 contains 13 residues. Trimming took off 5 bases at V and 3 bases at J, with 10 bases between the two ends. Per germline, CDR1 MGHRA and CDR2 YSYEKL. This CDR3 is CASSGGGEETQYF. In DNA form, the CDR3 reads TGCGCCAGCAGCGGAGGAGGGGAAGAGACCCAGTACTTC.

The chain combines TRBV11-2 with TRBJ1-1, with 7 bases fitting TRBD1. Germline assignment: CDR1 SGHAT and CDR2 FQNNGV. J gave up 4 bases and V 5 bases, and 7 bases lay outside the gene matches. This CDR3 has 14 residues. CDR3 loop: CASSPTGLSTEAFF. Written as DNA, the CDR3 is TGTGCCAGCAGCCCGACAGGGTTGAGCACTGAAGCTTTCTTT.

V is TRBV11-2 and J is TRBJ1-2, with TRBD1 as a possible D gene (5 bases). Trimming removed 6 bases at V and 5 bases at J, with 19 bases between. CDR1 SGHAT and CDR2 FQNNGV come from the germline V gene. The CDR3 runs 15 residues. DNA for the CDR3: TGTGCCAGCAGTTCCTTCACGGGACTCGGATATGGCTACACCTTC. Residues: CASSSFTGLGYGYTF.

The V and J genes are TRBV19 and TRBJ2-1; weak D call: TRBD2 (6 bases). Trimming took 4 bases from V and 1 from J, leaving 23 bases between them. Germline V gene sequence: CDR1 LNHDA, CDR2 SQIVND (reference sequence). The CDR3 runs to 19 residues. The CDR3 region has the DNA TGTGCCAGTAGTAAAAGCCCCGGGACTGAACTAAAATCCTACAATGAGCAGTTCTTC. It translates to CASSKSPGTELKSYNEQFF.

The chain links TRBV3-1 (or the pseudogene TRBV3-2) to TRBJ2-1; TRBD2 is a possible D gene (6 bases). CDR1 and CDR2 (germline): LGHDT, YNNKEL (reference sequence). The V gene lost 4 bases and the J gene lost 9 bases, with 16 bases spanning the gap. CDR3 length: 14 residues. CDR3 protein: CASSRQRVWGEQFF. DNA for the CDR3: TGTGCCAGCAGCCGCCAGCGGGTCTGGGGTGAGCAGTTCTTC.

CDR3 region: CASSLRPPRAFF. The CDR3 DNA reads TGTGCCAGCAGTTTGAGGCCCCCTAGAGCTTTCTTT. The rearrangement uses TRBV28 and TRBJ1-1; D is undetermined. This CDR3 has 12 residues. CDR1 and CDR2 (germline): MDHEN, SYDVKM. The V end was cut by 3 bases, the J end by 10 bases, with 12 bases between.